These T cell receptor beta chains were read from a single sample in a study of beta chain features in type 1 diabetes. Sequenced by immunoSEQ multiplex PCR; TCRdb stores in-frame clones only, minus some. This table holds 200,000 to 250,000 clones, 9.5% to 13% found once. Material: central memory CD4+ T cells from blood. Receptors were obtained from a man between 18 and 35 years old in good health. The CDR3 runs from the conserved cysteine through the conserved F or W. Fields, in order: CDR3 protein, CDR3 length, V gene, J gene.

cdr3_aa: CASRRQGTASGNTIYF
cdr3_length: 16
v_call: TRBV19
j_call: TRBJ1-3

cdr3_aa: CASSSPGGYTEAFF
cdr3_length: 14
v_call: TRBV5-1
j_call: TRBJ1-1

cdr3_aa: CAWSPRDYNNEQFF
cdr3_length: 14
v_call: TRBV30
j_call: TRBJ2-1

cdr3_aa: CASSALQGRVNQPQHF
cdr3_length: 16
v_call: TRBV19
j_call: TRBJ1-5

cdr3_aa: CAWRSGNQPQHF
cdr3_length: 12
v_call: TRBV30
j_call: TRBJ1-5

cdr3_aa: CASSSHLGSYEQYF
cdr3_length: 14
v_call: TRBV7-8
j_call: TRBJ2-7

cdr3_aa: CASSLGTSGINEQFF
cdr3_length: 15
v_call: TRBV5-4
j_call: TRBJ2-1

cdr3_aa: CASTQTGGETQYF
cdr3_length: 13
v_call: TRBV6-5
j_call: TRBJ2-5

cdr3_aa: CASSVAGTAYEQYF
cdr3_length: 14
v_call: TRBV9
j_call: TRBJ2-7

cdr3_aa: CASSALGVRSTYEQYF
cdr3_length: 16
v_call: TRBV28
j_call: TRBJ2-7

cdr3_aa: CASSLRPQETQYF
cdr3_length: 13
v_call: TRBV7-2
j_call: TRBJ2-5

cdr3_aa: CASSLNPSGDTQYF
cdr3_length: 14
v_call: TRBV11-2
j_call: TRBJ2-3

cdr3_aa: CASTHGTPSVEQYF
cdr3_length: 14
v_call: TRBV14
j_call: TRBJ2-7

cdr3_aa: CASSQDGNYGYTF
cdr3_length: 13
v_call: TRBV4-1
j_call: TRBJ1-2

cdr3_aa: CASSEIRSGRGSLEQYF
cdr3_length: 17
v_call: TRBV2
j_call: TRBJ2-7

cdr3_aa: CASSRSRGYEQYF
cdr3_length: 13
v_call: TRBV14
j_call: TRBJ2-7

cdr3_aa: CAISEARYEQYF
cdr3_length: 12
v_call: TRBV10-3
j_call: TRBJ2-7

cdr3_aa: CASSGAYNEQFF
cdr3_length: 12
v_call: TRBV28
j_call: TRBJ2-1

cdr3_aa: CASSWTHQETQYF
cdr3_length: 13
v_call: TRBV5-1
j_call: TRBJ2-5

cdr3_aa: CASSLVLGGYNEQFF
cdr3_length: 15
v_call: TRBV7-6
j_call: TRBJ2-1

cdr3_aa: CASSTMGDQPQHF
cdr3_length: 13
v_call: TRBV7-9
j_call: TRBJ1-5

cdr3_aa: CASSPRLESATGELFF
cdr3_length: 16
v_call: TRBV18
j_call: TRBJ2-2

cdr3_aa: CASSRGTSNTGELFF
cdr3_length: 15
v_call: TRBV7-3
j_call: TRBJ2-2

cdr3_aa: CASSVGLGLNEKLFF
cdr3_length: 15
v_call: TRBV9
j_call: TRBJ1-4

cdr3_aa: CASSPGGRPTFGELFF
cdr3_length: 16
v_call: TRBV25-1
j_call: TRBJ2-2

cdr3_aa: CASSLGQLNEQFF
cdr3_length: 13
v_call: TRBV5-1
j_call: TRBJ2-1

cdr3_aa: CASSLSRDRGYF
cdr3_length: 12
v_call: TRBV2
j_call: TRBJ2-4

cdr3_aa: CASSFSGGPHYEQYF
cdr3_length: 15
v_call: TRBV7-2
j_call: TRBJ2-7